These 27 T cell receptor beta chains originate from one sample sequenced in a study of blood T cell repertoires in COVID-19. The repertoire was sequenced with immunoSEQ multiplex PCR; TCRdb's copy has only in-frame clones and lacks some. The top ten hold about 6.7% of the sample, which has approximately 50,000 clones, over 75% seen once. The sample taken for sequencing was peripheral blood. The receptors stem from a man aged 45-65 years with active COVID-19.

The gene calls are TRBV5-5 and TRBJ2-3; no clear D gene. This CDR3 region has 15 residues. Trimming cost V 2 bases and J 0 bases, with 10 bases left between them. Germline CDR1 is SGHKS and CDR2 is YYEKEE (reference sequence). The CDR3 DNA reads as TGTGCCAGCAGCTTAGCCCGCGGCAGCACAGATACGCAGTATTTT. Its translation: CASSLARGSTDTQYF.

This rearrangement joins TRBV2 to TRBJ1-1, with D possibly TRBD1 on 5 matching bases. Per germline, CDR1 SNHLY and CDR2 FYNNEI. There are 14 residues in the CDR3. V was trimmed by 11 bases and J by 0 bases, leaving 16 bases between them. The CDR3 region has the DNA TGTGCCGCCTCGGTGGCAGGGATGAACACTGAAGCTTTCTTT. It encodes CAASVAGMNTEAFF.

This rearrangement joins TRBV11-1 to TRBJ2-7, with D possibly being TRBD1 (5 bases). The CDR3 is 12 residues long. Germline V gene sequence: CDR1 SGHAT, CDR2 FQDESV (reference sequence). V gave up 5 bases and J gave up 6 bases, with 11 bases separating them. In DNA form, the CDR3 reads TGTGCCAGCAGCCGGAGACAGTTCGAGCAGTACTTC. This encodes CASSRRQFEQYF.

This chain links TRBV27 with TRBJ2-2; the D gene is possibly TRBD1 (6 bases). Germline CDR1 reads MNHEY; CDR2 reads SMNVEV (reference sequence). V gave up 7 bases and J gave up 6 bases, with 6 bases separating them. This CDR3 comprises 11 residues. As DNA, the CDR3 is TGTGCCAGCAAGGGGGCCGGGGAGCTGTTTTTT. Translation: CASKGAGELFF.

This clone has just a few counts. The genes are TRBV2 and TRBJ1-2; 7 bases fit TRBD1. Germline V gives CDR1 SNHLY, CDR2 FYNNEI. Losses at the gene ends were 5 bases for V and 3 bases for J; bases not matched to a gene: 9. This CDR3 spans 15 amino acids. The CDR3 DNA reads as TGTGCCAGCAGTCCTATCGCAGGGGGGTACTATGGCTACACCTTC. Residues: CASSPIAGGYYGYTF.

This chain links TRBV3-1 (or the pseudogene TRBV3-2) with TRBJ1-1; D possibly corresponds to TRBD1 (5 bases). Germline V gene data show CDR1 as LGHDT and CDR2 as YNNKEL (reference sequence). The CDR3 has 12 residues. V lost 9 bases to trimming and J lost 5 bases, with 13 bases between them. CDR3 nucleotide sequence: TGTGCCAGTGCGACGGGGGGTACTGAAGCTTTCTTT. This encodes CASATGGTEAFF.

The table lists this clone with a count of one. The CDR3 nucleotides are TGTGCCAGCGGACAGGGGTATGGCTACACCTTC. Residues: CASGQGYGYTF. This rearrangement joins TRBV6-5 to TRBJ1-2; TRBD1 matches 9 bases. V was pared by 8 bases and J by 5 bases, with 0 bases of the junction left unmatched. The CDR3 length is 11 residues. Germline V gene sequence: CDR1 MNHEY, CDR2 SVGAGI.

The rearrangement links TRBV10-3 to TRBJ2-1, with 16 bases that match TRBD2. CDR1 and CDR2 (germline): ENHRY, SYGVKD. This CDR3 has 18 residues. With V trimmed by 7 bases and J by 1 base, 7 bases remained unmatched. Here the CDR3 DNA reads TGTGCCATCAAAGCGGGACTAGCGGGAGGGGATTCCTACAATGAGCAGTTCTTC. This gives the protein CAIKAGLAGGDSYNEQFF.

The CDR3 bases are TGTGCCAGCAGCTTGGTGGGGATCGGGAGTTACAATGAGCAGTTCTTC. It codes for CASSLVGIGSYNEQFF. The gene calls are TRBV5-6 and TRBJ2-1; maybe TRBD2 (6 bases). CDR3 length: 16 amino acids. The V gene's germline CDR1 is SGHDT and CDR2 YYEEEE. Trimming cost V 0 bases and J 4 bases, with 14 bases left between them.

The rearrangement joins TRBV19 to TRBJ2-1; a weak D match, TRBD2 (5 bases). This CDR3 has 15 amino acids. Germline assignment: CDR1 LNHDA and CDR2 SQIVND (reference sequence). Trimming removed 5 bases from V and 1 base from J, with 12 bases in between. The CDR3 DNA sequence: TGTGCCAGTAGTCCTAGCCCGGTTTCCTACAATGAGCAGTTCTTC. This gives the protein CASSPSPVSYNEQFF. Combining the CDR3 with reference TRBV19 and TRBJ2-1 gives the whole variable domain DGGITQSPKYLFRKEGQNVTLSCEQNLNHDAMYWYRQDPGQGLRLIYYSQIVNDFQKGDIAEGYSVSREKKESFPLTVTSAQKNPTAFYLCASSPSPVSYNEQFFGPGTRLTVL.

This clone was counted only a few times. The chain employs TRBV7-9 and TRBJ1-5; 12 bases line up with TRBD1. The CDR3 loop spans 15 amino acids. CDR1 is SEHNR, CDR2 FQNEAQ, per germline (reference sequence). Trimming at V came to 1 base and at J to 5 bases, leaving 0 bases not matched to a gene. The CDR3 DNA reads as TGTGCCAGCAGCTTAGGGGACAGGGGGCATCAGCCCCAGCATTTT. Translated, it gives CASSLGDRGHQPQHF. Looking up the rest from reference TRBV7-9 and TRBJ1-5 gives the full variable domain: DTGVSQNPRHKITKRGQNVTFRCDPISEHNRLYWYRQTLGQGPEFLTYFQNEAQLEKSRLLSDRFSAERPKGSFSTLEIQRTEQGDSAMYLCASSLGDRGHQPQHFGDGTRLSIL.

The chain couples TRBV5-6 to TRBJ2-2; TRBD2 agrees at 7 bases. Trimming at V came to 5 bases and at J to 5 bases, leaving 9 bases not matched to a gene. CDR3 size: 15 residues. Germline CDR1 SGHDT, CDR2 YYEEEE. The CDR3 protein is CASSSPTGGTGELFF. CDR3 nucleotide sequence: TGTGCCAGCAGTTCCCCGACCGGGGGGACCGGGGAGCTGTTTTTT.

This chain joins TRBV18 and TRBJ2-7; D might be TRBD1 (6 bases). Germline CDR1 KGHSH, CDR2 LQKENI. Trimming shortened V by 3 bases and J by 3 bases, and 12 bases separated the two germline ends. The CDR3 is 14 residues long. The CDR3 here is CASSPGQIDYEQYF. CDR3 coding DNA: TGTGCCAGCTCACCGGGACAAATTGACTACGAGCAGTACTTC. Using reference TRBV18 and TRBJ2-7 for the parts outside the CDR3, the full variable domain is NAGVMQNPRHLVRRRGQEARLRCSPMKGHSHVYWYRQLPEEGLKFMVYLQKENIIDESGMPKERFSAEFPKEGPSILRIQQVVRGDSAAYFCASSPGQIDYEQYFGPGTRLTVT.

This clone occurred once. The chain has TRBV2 and TRBJ1-1, with D possibly TRBD1 on 5 matching bases. CDR1 SNHLY and CDR2 FYNNEI come from the germline V gene. Trimming took off 2 bases at V and 1 base at J, with 8 bases between the two ends. CDR3 length equals 14 residues. The CDR3 is CASSERGRNTEAFF. Written as DNA, the CDR3 is TGTGCCAGCAGTGAAAGGGGCAGGAACACTGAAGCTTTCTTT. Using reference TRBV2 and TRBJ1-1 for the parts outside the CDR3, the full variable domain is EPEVTQTPSHQVTQMGQEVILRCVPISNHLYFYWYRQILGQKVEFLVSFYNNEISEKSEIFDDQFSVERPDGSNFTLKIRSTKLEDSAMYFCASSERGRNTEAFFGQGTRLTVV.

In this sample, this clone turned up once. The gene calls are TRBV6-2 or TRBV6-3 and TRBJ1-1; 9 nucleotides agree with TRBD1. The CDR3 runs 15 residues. From germline, CDR1 is MNHEY and CDR2 SVGEGT. Germline trimming cut 5 bases from V and 5 bases from J; bases unmatched to any gene: 9. CDR3 bases: TGTGCCAGCAGTGGCCGGGACAGGGTGGCGACTGAAGCTTTCTTT. Translating it yields CASSGRDRVATEAFF.

The gene calls are TRBV5-4 and TRBJ1-2; D gene ambiguous. Germline-derived CDR1 and CDR2 are SGHNT and YYREEE (reference sequence). Trimming stripped 0 bases from V and 0 bases from J, with 6 bases between. The CDR3 is 14 residues long. The CDR3 DNA reads TGTGCCAGCAGCTTGGGGCAACCTAACTATGGCTACACCTTC. As protein: CASSLGQPNYGYTF. Complete variable domain (other parts from reference TRBV5-4 and TRBJ1-2): ETGVTQSPTHLIKTRGQQVTLRCSSQSGHNTVSWYQQALGQGPQFIFQYYREEENGRGNFPPRFSGLQFPNYSSELNVNALELDDSALYLCASSLGQPNYGYTFGSGTRLTVV.

The chain couples TRBV9 to TRBJ1-1; TRBD1 matches at 7 bases. V dropped 3 bases and J dropped 4; count of bases not matched to a gene: 3. This CDR3 region has 13 residues. The germline V gene encodes CDR1 SGDLS and CDR2 YYNGEE. CDR3 DNA: TGTGCCAGCAGCGCCGGGACAGTCACTGAAGCTTTCTTT. Translation gives CASSAGTVTEAFF.

This chain joins TRBV2 and TRBJ1-2; no firm D call. Trimming shortened V by 7 bases and J by 5 bases, and 23 bases separated the two germline ends. This CDR3 contains 16 residues. CDR1 and CDR2 from the germline V gene are SNHLY and FYNNEI. Written as DNA, the CDR3 is TGTGCCAGCATCTTAGACAAAAAATCTCCCCTTTATGGCTACACCTTC. Translated, it gives CASILDKKSPLYGYTF. Variable domain in full (rest from reference TRBV2 and TRBJ1-2): EPEVTQTPSHQVTQMGQEVILRCVPISNHLYFYWYRQILGQKVEFLVSFYNNEISEKSEIFDDQFSVERPDGSNFTLKIRSTKLEDSAMYFCASILDKKSPLYGYTFGSGTRLTVV.

The V gene is TRBV2, the J gene TRBJ2-6; tentatively, D is TRBD1 (6 bases). The V and J ends lost 5 bases and 1 base respectively, with 6 bases between them. Germline CDR1 and CDR2: SNHLY and FYNNEI. CDR3 length equals 14 residues. The chain's CDR3 is CASSTGSGANVLTF. The CDR3 coding sequence is TGTGCCAGCAGTACAGGGTCTGGGGCCAACGTCCTGACTTTC.

V and J are TRBV30 and TRBJ2-7; tentative D call: TRBD2 (6 bases). Germline assignment: CDR1 GTSNPN and CDR2 SVGIG (reference sequence). Trimming took off 2 bases at V and 3 bases at J, with 17 bases between the two ends. This CDR3 spans 15 amino acids. CDR3 DNA: TGTGCCTGGAGTCCCCGGCGGGATAGAAACTACGAGCAGTACTTC. This gives the protein CAWSPRRDRNYEQYF.

V gene TRBV12-3 or TRBV12-4 combines with J gene TRBJ2-7, with D possibly TRBD1 on 5 matching bases. Trimming stripped 6 bases from V and 5 bases from J, with 11 bases between. This CDR3 contains 12 residues. The CDR3 DNA follows: TGTGCCAGCAGCCCAGGGTTTAACGAGCAGTACTTC. It is translated as CASSPGFNEQYF.

V usage is TRBV12-3 or TRBV12-4 and J usage is TRBJ2-1; 7 bases line up with TRBD2. The junction had 4 bases not matched to a gene; V was cut back by 3 bases and J by 8 bases. This CDR3 is built from 13 residues. The chain's CDR3 is CASSFNGGYEQFF. For the CDR3, the DNA is TGTGCCAGCAGTTTCAACGGGGGGTATGAGCAGTTCTTC.

This clone occurred once. V is TRBV11-3 and J is TRBJ2-1; D perhaps matches TRBD2 (5 bases). Germline lookup yields CDR1 SGHNT and CDR2 YENEEA. There are 14 residues in the CDR3. Trimming removed 0 bases at V and 10 bases at J, with 13 bases between. CDR3 in DNA: TGTGCCAGCAGCTTAGATGGGAGTGAACCAGAGCAGTTCTTC. Translation gives CASSLDGSEPEQFF. The entire variable domain, with the rest obtained from reference TRBV11-3 and TRBJ2-1, is as follows: EAGVVQSPRYKIIEKKQPVAFWCNPISGHNTLYWYLQNLGQGPELLIRYENEEAVDDSQLPKDRFSAERLKGVDSTLKIQPAELGDSAVYLCASSLDGSEPEQFFGPGTRLTVL.

The chain is built from TRBV2 and TRBJ1-1; the match to TRBD1 covers 7 bases. CDR1 SNHLY and CDR2 FYNNEI come from the germline V gene. The length of the CDR3 is 13 residues. Unmatched junction bases numbered 8, after V lost 6 bases and J lost 7 bases. The CDR3 spells CASSNRGEGEAFF. CDR3 bases: TGTGCCAGCAGCAACAGGGGAGAAGGTGAAGCTTTCTTT.

The chain couples TRBV5-1 to TRBJ2-5, with 7 bases fitting TRBD2. The CDR3 consists of 15 residues. Germline CDR1 is SGHRS and CDR2 is YFSETQ. V lost 0 bases and J lost 3; bases outside the gene matches: 5. In DNA, the CDR3 is TGCGCCAGCAGCTTGGAAGGCCGGGGGGAAGAGACCCAGTACTTC. Translating gives CASSLEGRGEETQYF.

This clone has a single count. The CDR3 sequence: CASSLGNRGYQETQYF. CDR3 coding DNA: TGTGCCAGTAGTTTGGGAAACAGGGGATACCAAGAGACCCAGTACTTC. The chain couples TRBV19 to TRBJ2-5; TRBD1 agrees at 7 bases. The CDR3 totals 16 residues. V dropped 5 bases and J dropped 0; count of bases not matched to a gene: 9. Germline V gives CDR1 LNHDA, CDR2 SQIVND (reference sequence).

The chain uses TRBV9 and TRBJ2-5; D possibly corresponds to TRBD2 (6 bases). The CDR3 totals 12 residues. Germline CDR1 and CDR2: SGDLS and YYNGEE. V lost 4 bases to trimming and J lost 5 bases, with 9 bases between them. The CDR3, as DNA: TGTGCCAGCAGCCTTCGGGGGGAGACCCAGTACTTC. Its protein product is CASSLRGETQYF.